This TCR beta chain was sequenced during a study of cytomegalovirus exposure and HLA in healthy donors. The PCR made use of 60 Vbeta and 13 Jbeta primers. Some clones are missing from TCRdb's copy, which holds only in-frame ones; the method was immunoSEQ multiplex PCR. The sample has some 150,000 clones, 76% seen once; the top ten hold 1.5% to 2%. The CDR3 extends over 14 amino acids. CDR1 SGHVS and CDR2 FQNEAQ come from the germline V gene. The V gene lost 5 bases and the J gene lost 0 bases, with 10 bases spanning the gap. The V call is TRBV7-8, the J call TRBJ1-1; D is uncertain. Material for sequencing was PBMCs. This TCR was sampled from a woman aged 35 to 49 in good health and CMV-seronegative. CDR3 in DNA: TGTGCCAGCAGCAACTTTGAGATGAACACTGAAGCTTTCTTT. Its protein is CASSNFEMNTEAFF. The whole variable domain, remainder taken from reference TRBV7-8 and TRBJ1-1, is GAGVSQSPRYKVAKRGQDVALRCDPISGHVSLFWYQQALGQGPEFLTYFQNEAQLDKSGLPSDRFFAERPEGSVSTLKIQRTQQEDSAVYLCASSNFEMNTEAFFGQGTRLTVV.